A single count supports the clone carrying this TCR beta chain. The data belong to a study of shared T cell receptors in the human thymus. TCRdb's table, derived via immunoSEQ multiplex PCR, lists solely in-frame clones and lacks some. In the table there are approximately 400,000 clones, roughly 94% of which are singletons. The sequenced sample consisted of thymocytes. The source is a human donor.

The CDR3 sequence is CASSQGTRYEQYF. DNA for the CDR3: TGTGCCAGCAGCCAAGGGACTAGGTACGAGCAGTACTTC. This chain links TRBV14 with TRBJ2-7; 7 bases align to TRBD2. Trimming removed 1 base from V and 4 bases from J; junction bases left unmatched: 1. This CDR3 contains 13 residues. Germline CDR1 and CDR2: SGHDN and FVKESK.